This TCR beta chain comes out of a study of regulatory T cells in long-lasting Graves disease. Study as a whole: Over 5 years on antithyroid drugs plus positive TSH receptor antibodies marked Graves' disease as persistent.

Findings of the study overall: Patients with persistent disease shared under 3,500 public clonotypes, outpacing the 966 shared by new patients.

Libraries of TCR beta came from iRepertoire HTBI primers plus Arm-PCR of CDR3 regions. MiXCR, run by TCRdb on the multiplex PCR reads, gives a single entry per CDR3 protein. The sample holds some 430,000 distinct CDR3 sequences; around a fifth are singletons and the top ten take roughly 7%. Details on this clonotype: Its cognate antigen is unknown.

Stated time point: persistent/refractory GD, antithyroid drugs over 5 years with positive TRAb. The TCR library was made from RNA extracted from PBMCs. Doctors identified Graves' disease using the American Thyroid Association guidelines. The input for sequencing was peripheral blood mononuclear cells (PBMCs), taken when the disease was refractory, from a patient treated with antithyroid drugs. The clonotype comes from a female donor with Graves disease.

CDR3 coding DNA: TGTGCCAGCAGATTACCGACCGTAGGCCCCTACAATGAGCAGTTCTTC. This gives the protein CASRLPTVGPYNEQFF. V and J are TRBV12-3 or TRBV12-4 and TRBJ2-1, with D unclear. The CDR3 runs 16 residues. The V gene lost 6 bases and the J gene lost 2 bases, with 17 bases spanning the gap.